These 32 T cell receptor beta chains came from one sample sequenced in a study of blood T cell repertoires in COVID-19. Measured with immunoSEQ multiplex PCR; TCRdb has only the in-frame clones, and not every one. This table holds about 310,000 clones, about 90% found once. Sequencing was done on a sample of peripheral blood. These receptor sequences come from a woman aged 45-59 years who had recovered from COVID-19.

The chain has TRBV19 and TRBJ1-1, with D unresolved. Trimming removed 6 bases from V and 0 bases from J, with 8 bases in between. The CDR3 extends over 13 amino acids. Germline assignment: CDR1 LNHDA and CDR2 SQIVND (reference sequence). CDR3 sequence reads: CASRRIMNTEAFF. CDR3 DNA sequence: TGTGCCAGTAGGCGTATCATGAACACTGAAGCTTTCTTT.

The V call is TRBV4-3, the J call TRBJ2-2; D may be TRBD2 (5 bases). V lost 0 bases and J 6 bases, leaving 11 bases between the germline ends. This CDR3 has 15 residues. The germline CDR1 and CDR2 sequences are LGHNA and YSLEER. The CDR3 region has the DNA TGCGCCAGCAGCCAAGAAAACGCCGGGGCCGGGGAGCTGTTTTTT. This encodes CASSQENAGAGELFF.

This clone occurred once. V is TRBV11-2 and J is TRBJ2-7; D perhaps matches TRBD2 (5 bases). Germline assignment: CDR1 SGHAT and CDR2 FQNNGV. The V end lost 3 bases, the J end lost 6 bases, and 9 bases lay between the germline ends. The CDR3 contains 12 residues. CDR3 bases: TGTGCCAGCAGCTTGACTAATTCCGAGCAGTACTTC. Amino acids: CASSLTNSEQYF. The entire variable domain, with the rest obtained from reference TRBV11-2 and TRBJ2-7, is as follows: EAGVAQSPRYKIIEKRQSVAFWCNPISGHATLYWYQQILGQGPKLLIQFQNNGVVDDSQLPKDRFSAERLKGVDSTLKIQPAKLEDSAVYLCASSLTNSEQYFGPGTRLTVT.

This clone was seen more than once but under ten times. The chain combines TRBV3-1 (or the pseudogene TRBV3-2) with TRBJ2-2; 10 nucleotides align to TRBD2. With V trimmed by 4 bases and J by 2 bases, 7 bases remained unmatched. This CDR3 comprises 17 residues. Germline CDR1 and CDR2: LGHDT and YNNKEL (reference sequence). The CDR3: CASSPISGGKNTGELFF. The CDR3 DNA is TGTGCCAGCAGCCCCATTAGCGGGGGGAAAAACACCGGGGAGCTGTTTTTT.

The chain links TRBV9 to TRBJ1-6; 7 nucleotides align to TRBD1. Germline V gene data show CDR1 as SGDLS and CDR2 as YYNGEE. V was pared by 3 bases and J by 2 bases, with 5 bases of the junction left unmatched. The CDR3 has 16 residues. The CDR3 nucleotides read TGTGCCAGCAGCGCACAGGGGCGAACCTATAATTCACCCCTCCACTTT. It translates to CASSAQGRTYNSPLHF.

The CDR3 loop is CASSVLDGRDNSPLHF. As DNA, the CDR3 is TGTGCCAGCAGCGTGCTCGACGGCAGGGATAATTCACCCCTCCACTTT. V gene TRBV11-2 combines with J gene TRBJ1-6; maybe TRBD1 (5 bases). V was cut by 5 bases and J by 5 bases, with 16 bases left in between. This CDR3 spans 16 amino acids. Germline V gene sequence: CDR1 SGHAT, CDR2 FQNNGV.

This sequence joins TRBV6-1 and TRBJ1-3, with no clear D. CDR1 MNHNS and CDR2 SASEGT come from the germline V gene. Trimming shortened V by 2 bases and J by 2 bases, and 10 bases separated the two germline ends. CDR3 length equals 15 residues. The CDR3 sequence is CASSEKWGAGNTIYF. The DNA for the CDR3 is TGTGCCAGCAGTGAAAAATGGGGAGCTGGAAACACCATATATTTT.

This clone was observed once. The chain has TRBV29-1 and TRBJ2-5; the match to TRBD1 covers 9 bases. Per the germline V gene, CDR1 is SQVTM and CDR2 is ANQGSEA. V was clipped by 6 bases and J by 3 bases; unmatched bases: 2. The CDR3 is made up of 12 amino acids. The CDR3, as DNA: TGCAGCGTCGGACAGGGGAAAGAGACCCAGTACTTC. It specifies CSVGQGKETQYF.

The chain has TRBV19 and TRBJ2-3; a possible D gene is TRBD2 (6 bases). Germline loops: CDR1 LNHDA, CDR2 SQIVND (reference sequence). The V and J ends lost 5 bases and 0 bases respectively, with 12 bases between them. The CDR3 is 15 amino acids. CDR3 residues: CASSSGTQSTDTQYF. CDR3 sequence (DNA): TGTGCCAGTAGTTCCGGGACTCAAAGCACAGATACGCAGTATTTT.

This clone was picked up one time. J is TRBJ1-3 and V is TRBV6-1, with no clear D. Germline CDR1 and CDR2: MNHNS and SASEGT. There are 13 residues in the CDR3. The V and J ends lost 3 bases and 0 bases respectively, with 3 bases between them. CDR3 DNA sequence: TGTGCCAGCAGTGACAGCTCTGGAAACACCATATATTTT. Amino acid sequence: CASSDSSGNTIYF.

The J gene is TRBJ2-1, the V gene TRBV12-3 or TRBV12-4; D unclear. Deletions cut 6 bases from V and 4 bases from J, with 7 bases between. The CDR3 totals 12 residues. The CDR3 loop is CASRTGYNEQFF. In DNA form, the CDR3 reads TGTGCCAGCAGGACGGGTTACAATGAGCAGTTCTTC.

This sequence joins TRBV5-5 and TRBJ2-3; 7 nucleotides align to TRBD1. The germline CDR1 and CDR2 sequences are SGHKS and YYEKEE (reference sequence). This CDR3 spans 15 amino acids. Losses at the gene ends were 0 bases for V and 6 bases for J; bases not matched to a gene: 7. The CDR3 DNA is TGTGCCAGCAGCTTGGACGACAGGGCTGTGGATACGCAGTATTTT. Translated, it gives CASSLDDRAVDTQYF.

This chain uses TRBV7-9 with TRBJ1-4; tentatively, D is TRBD1 (5 bases). CDR1 SEHNR and CDR2 FQNEAQ come from the germline V gene (reference sequence). The CDR3 runs to 16 residues. The V end was cut by 0 bases, the J end by 3 bases, with 11 bases between. DNA of the CDR3: TGTGCCAGCAGCTTAGCTCCGGGGGGATCTAATGAAAAACTGTTTTTT. This codes for CASSLAPGGSNEKLFF.

The rearrangement links TRBV5-1 to TRBJ2-5; tentative D call: TRBD2 (6 bases). This CDR3 is 15 amino acids long. Germline V gene lookup returns CDR1 SGHRS and CDR2 YFSETQ. V was trimmed by 2 bases and J by 5 bases, leaving 16 bases between them. The CDR3 DNA is TGCGCCAGCAGCTTTGCCGGGAGAGGCACGGAGACCCAGTACTTC. It specifies CASSFAGRGTETQYF.

The chain employs TRBV7-3 and TRBJ2-1; weak D call: TRBD1 (5 bases). Germline V lookup: CDR1 SGHTA, CDR2 FQGTGA. V lost 5 bases, J lost 6 bases, and 14 bases lay in between. The CDR3 spans 14 residues. Here the CDR3 DNA reads TGTGCCAGCAGCCAAGGGAATAGGGGCAATGAGCAGTTCTTC. This translates into CASSQGNRGNEQFF.

This chain connects TRBV28 to TRBJ1-5, with TRBD1 matching over 7 bases. Germline V CDR1 and CDR2: MDHEN, SYDVKM. The V and J ends lost 5 bases and 2 bases, in that order; junction bases with no gene match: 18. This CDR3 is 19 amino acids long. The CDR3 loop is CASSPRDRLIRVGNQPQHF. In nucleotides, the CDR3 is TGTGCCAGCAGTCCCCGGGACAGACTTATTAGGGTCGGCAATCAGCCCCAGCATTTT. Filled out from reference TRBV28 and TRBJ1-5, the complete variable domain reads DVKVTQSSRYLVKRTGEKVFLECVQDMDHENMFWYRQDPGLGLRLIYFSYDVKMKEKGDIPEGYSVSREKKERFSLILESASTNQTSMYLCASSPRDRLIRVGNQPQHFGDGTRLSIL.

This chain joins TRBV7-6 and TRBJ2-7; 7 bases are shared with TRBD1. Trimming removed 1 base from V and 0 bases from J; junction bases left unmatched: 6. This CDR3 has 16 amino acids. In germline, CDR1 is SGHVS, CDR2 FNYEAQ. The CDR3, as DNA: TGTGCCAGCAGCTTAGAGACAGGGATGAGCTCCTACGAGCAGTACTTC. As protein: CASSLETGMSSYEQYF.

J is TRBJ2-2 and V is TRBV18; D is possibly TRBD1 (7 bases). Per germline, CDR1 KGHSH and CDR2 LQKENI. Trimming stripped 0 bases from V and 6 bases from J, with 11 bases between. The CDR3 covers 15 residues. The CDR3 region has the DNA TGTGCCAGCTCACCACCCACAGGGGAGGCCGGGGAGCTGTTTTTT. It codes for CASSPPTGEAGELFF. Supplemented by reference TRBV18 and TRBJ2-2, the full variable domain reads NAGVMQNPRHLVRRRGQEARLRCSPMKGHSHVYWYRQLPEEGLKFMVYLQKENIIDESGMPKERFSAEFPKEGPSILRIQQVVRGDSAAYFCASSPPTGEAGELFFGEGSRLTVL.

The chain carries TRBV5-4 and TRBJ2-3; 8 bases fit TRBD2. This CDR3 has 17 amino acids. V gave up 2 bases and J gave up 0 bases; unmatched junction bases: 8. Looked up from germline, CDR1 is SGHNT and CDR2 is YYREEE (reference sequence). The CDR3 nucleotides read TGTGCCAGCAGCTTTCCTGGCGGGGGGACGAGCACAGATACGCAGTATTTT. Its protein product is CASSFPGGGTSTDTQYF.

The rearrangement joins TRBV20-1 to TRBJ1-2; D gene unclear. Looked up from germline, CDR1 is DFQATT and CDR2 is SNEGSKA (reference sequence). V lost 3 bases and J 2 bases, leaving 10 bases between the germline ends. There are 13 residues in the CDR3. CDR3 nucleotides: TGCAGTGCTAGTCTATCAGGAAACTATGGCTACACCTTC. Translating gives CSASLSGNYGYTF.

V and J are TRBV27 and TRBJ2-3, with 10 bases identical to TRBD1. In germline, CDR1 is MNHEY, CDR2 SMNVEV (reference sequence). The CDR3 is made up of 16 amino acids. Trimming cost V 6 bases and J 5 bases; bases outside gene matches: 11. The CDR3 spells CASRKLTGGYKDTQYF. CDR3 bases: TGTGCCAGCAGAAAACTGACAGGGGGCTATAAAGATACGCAGTATTTT.

This rearrangement joins TRBV28 to TRBJ2-7, with D maybe TRBD1 (5 bases). Germline CDR1 and CDR2: MDHEN and SYDVKM. The CDR3 totals 15 residues. The ends were cut back, 6 bases at V and 3 bases at J, with 18 bases in the middle. Here the CDR3 reads CASSPSQRTGYEQYF. CDR3 sequence (DNA): TGTGCCAGCAGCCCCAGTCAGCGAACAGGCTACGAGCAGTACTTC. Using reference TRBV28 and TRBJ2-7 for the parts outside the CDR3, the full variable domain is DVKVTQSSRYLVKRTGEKVFLECVQDMDHENMFWYRQDPGLGLRLIYFSYDVKMKEKGDIPEGYSVSREKKERFSLILESASTNQTSMYLCASSPSQRTGYEQYFGPGTRLTVT.

The V call is TRBV24-1, the J call TRBJ1-5; D is possibly TRBD1 (5 bases). The V end was cut by 5 bases, the J end by 7 bases, with 17 bases between. The CDR3 has 15 residues. Germline V gives CDR1 KGHDR, CDR2 SFDVKD. For the CDR3, the DNA is TGTGCCACCAGTGCTGGGGGAGGGAAACACCAGCCCCAGCATTTT. It translates to CATSAGGGKHQPQHF.

A word on this clone: Other DNA sequences in this specimen translate into the identical CDR3. The rearrangement uses TRBV10-3 and TRBJ2-3, with 8 nucleotides matching TRBD2. The CDR3 is made up of 16 amino acids. Looked up from germline, CDR1 is ENHRY and CDR2 is SYGVKD. V was clipped by 4 bases and J by 4 bases; unmatched bases: 10. This CDR3 is CAISGVGTSMADTQYF. The DNA of the CDR3 is TGTGCCATCAGTGGGGTCGGGACTAGTATGGCAGATACGCAGTATTTT.

The chain joins TRBV11-2 to TRBJ2-3; 14 bases fit TRBD2. The CDR3 consists of 15 residues. V shed 4 bases and J 5 bases; nucleotides not matched to a gene: 2. Germline loops: CDR1 SGHAT, CDR2 FQNNGV. The CDR3 is CASSSGLAGVDTQYF. Here the CDR3 DNA reads TGTGCCAGCAGCTCGGGACTAGCGGGGGTAGATACGCAGTATTTT.

The CDR3 DNA reads TGTGCCAGCAGCTTAGTGTGGGGGGAGGCCCACAATGAGCAGTTCTTC. It specifies CASSLVWGEAHNEQFF. The genes are TRBV7-6 and TRBJ2-1; D is perhaps TRBD2 (6 bases). Germline V CDR1 and CDR2: SGHVS, FNYEAQ. V lost 1 base, J lost 5 bases, and 15 bases lay in between. The CDR3 is 16 residues long.

CDR3 DNA sequence: TGTGCCAGCAGCTTAGGTTTTGGAGGGCTCACCGGGGAGCTGTTTTTT. Translation gives CASSLGFGGLTGELFF. J is TRBJ2-2 and V is TRBV7-2; D might be TRBD2 (6 bases). Germline V gene data show CDR1 as SGHTA and CDR2 as FQGNSA. V lost 1 base and J 4 bases, leaving 13 bases between the germline ends. The CDR3 loop spans 16 amino acids.

The table lists this clone with a few counts. The chain has TRBV6-5 and TRBJ1-6; D remains ambiguous. This CDR3 comprises 15 residues. Germline assignment: CDR1 MNHEY and CDR2 SVGAGI. V gave up 6 bases and J gave up 7 bases, with 16 bases separating them. CDR3 loop: CASRAYRESNSPLHF. In DNA form, the CDR3 reads TGTGCCAGCAGGGCATACCGGGAGTCAAATTCACCCCTCCACTTT.

Here the CDR3 reads CASSQAIPGGRTGELFF. The DNA for the CDR3 is TGCGCCAGCAGCCAAGCGATCCCAGGGGGCCGGACCGGGGAGCTGTTTTTT. This chain joins TRBV4-3 and TRBJ2-2, with 8 bases aligning to TRBD1. Germline CDR1 and CDR2: LGHNA and YSLEER. The CDR3 consists of 17 residues. Trimming cost V 1 base and J 5 bases; bases outside gene matches: 9.

The rearrangement links TRBV7-2 to TRBJ1-4; 7 positions match TRBD1. The J segment lost 8 bases and the V segment lost 5 bases, leaving 8 bases of the junction unmatched. The CDR3 is 14 amino acids. The germline V gene has CDR1 SGHTA and CDR2 FQGNSA. This CDR3 reads CASSPDRMGEKLFF. CDR3 coding DNA: TGTGCCAGCAGCCCGGACAGGATGGGAGAAAAACTGTTTTTT.

In its sample, this clone was seen once. The rearrangement links TRBV2 to TRBJ1-1; 7 nucleotides agree with TRBD1. This CDR3 is built from 13 residues. The V gene's germline CDR1 is SNHLY and CDR2 FYNNEI. J lost 5 bases, V lost 5 bases, and 5 bases had no gene match. The CDR3 sequence is CASSRDRETEAFF. The CDR3 DNA is TGTGCCAGCAGTCGCGACAGGGAGACTGAAGCTTTCTTT.

The chain is built from TRBV5-5 and TRBJ1-3, with 9 bases lining up with TRBD1. The V and J ends lost 1 base and 7 bases, in that order; junction bases with no gene match: 12. The CDR3 runs to 17 residues. Germline CDR1 is SGHKS and CDR2 is YYEKEE (reference sequence). CDR3 DNA: TGTGCCAGCAGCTTGTTCTTCGGACAGGGGATTGTCAACACCATATATTTT. This sequence encodes CASSLFFGQGIVNTIYF. The variable domain in full, with the rest retrieved from reference TRBV5-5 and TRBJ1-3, is DAGVTQSPTHLIKTRGQQVTLRCSPISGHKSVSWYQQVLGQGPQFIFQYYEKEERGRGNFPDRFSARQFPNYSSELNVNALLLGDSALYLCASSLFFGQGIVNTIYFGEGSWLTVV.